The present T cell receptor beta chain was sequenced within a study of response to subunit inactivated influenza vaccine (dated by TCRdb to about 2018). In terms of the full investigation: To follow how T cells responded to a trivalent subunit inactivated influenza vaccine, the researchers relied on deep quantitative profiling of the T cell receptor repertoire. Study-wide findings and limitations: According to the authors, only a limited number of new T cells may be recruited by each seasonal influenza vaccination.

This clonotype has a handful of counts. Its antigen is not yet known. No base-level quality is on record; no much larger clone is a single base apart. Receptors were amplified or captured by RT-PCR. The instrument was an Illumina HiSeq 2500. Clones were called with MiXCR by TCRdb after fastp trimmed the public reads at Q25, and only in-frame beta chains were retained. Entries are consolidated by CDR3 protein sequence, retaining the most common genes and DNA. Here the sample has around 480,000 distinct CDR3 sequences; roughly 11% occur a single time. Approximately 12% of the sample comes from the top ten. From its cysteine to its phenylalanine, the CDR3 spans 15 amino acids. Only the CDR3 region is kept as DNA, spanning 45 bases read in frame from base 1. Unmatched junction bases come to 6, with V trimmed by 6 bases and J by 3 bases. CDR1 and CDR2 are read off the germline V gene as KGHSH and LQKENI. The intended sense of this specimen's time point label: approximately 40 days after influenza vaccine administration.

Recombination linked TRBV18 to TRBJ1-4; the junction holds 8 bases that match TRBD1. This specimen consisted of PBMCs from blood, obtained 40 to 50 days after vaccination. The receptor's source is a man between 45 and 60 years old who received an inactivated influenza vaccine. Donor details come from another sample of the same person, matched by shared clones. The CDR3 reads as follows: CASSSRQGPNEKLFF. The DNA reads as follows: TGTGCCAGCTCTTCTCGACAGGGGCCTAATGAAAAACTGTTTTTT.